The 18 T cell receptor beta chains below were found in one sample sequenced in a study of cytomegalovirus exposure and HLA in healthy donors. Sequencing used immunoSEQ multiplex PCR; TCRdb keeps in-frame clones, though not all of them. Altogether roughly 230,000 clones are present, around 91% being singletons, with the ten largest covering roughly 3%. Specimen: PBMCs. Source of these receptors: a woman in her twenties or thirties in good health and CMV-seronegative.

This rearrangement joins TRBV10-2 to TRBJ2-7; D not resolved. Germline CDR1 reads WSHSY; CDR2 reads SAAADI. V was trimmed by 4 bases and J by 3 bases, leaving 7 bases between them. This CDR3 spans 12 amino acids. The CDR3 bases are TGCGCCAGCAGTGGGACCTTCTACGAGCAGTACTTC. It translates to CASSGTFYEQYF.

This clone was seen a few times. The chain joins TRBV4-3 to TRBJ1-2; D is ambiguous. Germline V gives CDR1 LGHNA, CDR2 YSLEER. V shed 0 bases and J shed 2 bases, with 16 bases lying between them. The CDR3 loop spans 17 amino acids. The CDR3 DNA sequence: TGCGCCAGCAGCCAAGATGAAGTTCGGATGGGGAACTATGGCTACACCTTC. It specifies CASSQDEVRMGNYGYTF.

The chain links TRBV6-6 to TRBJ2-1; 8 bases match TRBD2. This CDR3 contains 15 residues. The germline CDR1 and CDR2 sequences are MNHNY and SVGAGI (reference sequence). J lost 3 bases, V lost 8 bases, and 9 bases had no gene match. The CDR3 is CASLPRTSGYNEQFF. The CDR3 bases are TGTGCCAGCCTCCCCCGAACTAGCGGCTACAATGAGCAGTTCTTC.

This CDR3 reads CASSRTGNYNEKLFF. The CDR3 coding sequence is TGTGCCAGCAGTCGGACAGGGAATTATAATGAAAAACTGTTTTTT. This chain joins TRBV6-1 and TRBJ1-4; 8 bases are shared with TRBD1. The CDR3 totals 15 residues. V was pared by 5 bases and J by 4 bases, with 6 bases of the junction left unmatched. Germline V gene lookup returns CDR1 MNHNS and CDR2 SASEGT.

On this clone: At the DNA level, this CDR3 is encoded by other sequences in the same sample as well. The CDR3 coding sequence is TGTGCCAGCAGCGTAGTTTCCACAGATACGCAGTATTTT. Protein product: CASSVVSTDTQYF. The chain is built from TRBV9 and TRBJ2-3, with unresolved D. This CDR3 has 13 amino acids. Germline lookup yields CDR1 SGDLS and CDR2 YYNGEE. Trimming pared 0 bases from V and 2 bases from J, leaving 4 bases between. The full variable domain, completed using reference TRBV9 and TRBJ2-3, is DSGVTQTPKHLITATGQRVTLRCSPRSGDLSVYWYQQSLDQGLQFLIQYYNGEERAKGNILERFSAQQFPDLHSELNLSSLELGDSALYFCASSVVSTDTQYFGPGTRLTVL.

The chain is built from TRBV5-1 and TRBJ1-5; D remains unclear. V shed 9 bases and J shed 2 bases, with 12 bases lying between them. Germline CDR1 reads SGHRS; CDR2 reads YFSETQ. The CDR3 covers 13 residues. CDR3 in DNA: TGCGCCAACCCCCTTTGGGGCAATCAGCCCCAGCATTTT. As protein: CANPLWGNQPQHF.

The chain links TRBV27 to TRBJ2-7; D is perhaps TRBD1 (8 bases). Per the germline V gene, CDR1 is MNHEY and CDR2 is SMNVEV (reference sequence). The CDR3 contains 18 residues. V was cut by 4 bases and J by 1 base, with 23 bases left in between. CDR3 bases: TGTGCCAGCAGTTCCCTACCTAACGGGGGGACAGGTTCCTACGAGCAGTACTTC. This sequence encodes CASSSLPNGGTGSYEQYF.

This clone showed up just once. This rearrangement joins TRBV5-1 to TRBJ2-7, with D unresolved. CDR1 is SGHRS, CDR2 YFSETQ, per germline. The CDR3 runs 12 residues. V lost 0 bases, J lost 2 bases, and 3 bases lay in between. The CDR3 sequence: CASSLETYEQYF. The CDR3 region has the DNA TGCGCCAGCAGCTTGGAGACCTACGAGCAGTACTTC.

The genes are TRBV9 and TRBJ2-2; D may be TRBD2 (6 bases). CDR1 is SGDLS, CDR2 YYNGEE, per germline. The CDR3 is made up of 16 amino acids. Trimming shortened V by 0 bases and J by 4 bases, and 13 bases separated the two germline ends. CDR3 in DNA: TGTGCCAGCAGCGTAGCCCGGGGGAGCTTCACCGGGGAGCTGTTTTTT. Translating it yields CASSVARGSFTGELFF.

The V and J genes are TRBV29-1 and TRBJ2-1; 9 nucleotides agree with TRBD2. CDR1 is SQVTM, CDR2 ANQGSEA, per germline. The CDR3 is 14 amino acids. V lost 4 bases, J lost 7 bases, and 8 bases stayed unmatched. CDR3 loop: CSVGGGENVNEQFF. The CDR3 bases are TGCAGCGTTGGCGGGGGGGAGAATGTGAATGAGCAGTTCTTC.

The sample holds a few counts of this clone. The gene calls are TRBV7-3 and TRBJ2-7, with TRBD1 matching 8 bases. The length of the CDR3 is 14 residues. After removal of 5 bases from V and 5 bases from J, the junction contained 8 bases not matched to a gene. The V gene's germline CDR1 is SGHTA and CDR2 FQGTGA. In DNA form, the CDR3 reads TGTGCCAGCAGCCCTGGACAGGGTTGGCACGAGCAGTACTTC. Its protein is CASSPGQGWHEQYF. The whole variable domain, remainder taken from reference TRBV7-3 and TRBJ2-7, is GAGVSQTPSNKVTEKGKYVELRCDPISGHTALYWYRQSLGQGPEFLIYFQGTGAADDSGLPNDRFFAVRPEGSVSTLKIQRTERGDSAVYLCASSPGQGWHEQYFGPGTRLTVT.

The V call is TRBV4-3, the J call TRBJ1-1, with D possibly TRBD1 on 5 matching bases. The V end was cut by 0 bases, the J end by 8 bases, with 16 bases between. The CDR3 runs 15 residues. Germline assignment: CDR1 LGHNA and CDR2 YSLEER. DNA for the CDR3: TGCGCCAGCAGCCAAGAGGGGGTTTGGGACTCCGAAGCTTTCTTT. Translating gives CASSQEGVWDSEAFF.

V usage is TRBV5-1 and J usage is TRBJ2-7; TRBD1 agrees at 12 bases. The germline CDR1 and CDR2 sequences are SGHRS and YFSETQ. The CDR3 extends over 14 amino acids. V shed 4 bases and J 6 bases; nucleotides not matched to a gene: 5. CDR3 region: CASSQGQGAGEQYF. CDR3 nucleotides: TGCGCCAGCAGCCAGGGACAGGGGGCGGGCGAGCAGTACTTC.

The chain recombines TRBV11-2 with TRBJ2-3, with 7 bases fitting TRBD1. The CDR3 runs to 18 residues. Germline CDR1 reads SGHAT; CDR2 reads FQNNGV. V lost 8 bases and J lost 1; bases outside the gene matches: 18. CDR3 sequence: CASLYTGTEYGRTDTQYF. The DNA of the CDR3 is TGTGCCAGCTTGTACACGGGGACAGAGTACGGACGCACAGATACGCAGTATTTT. The full variable domain, its missing parts supplied by reference TRBV11-2 and TRBJ2-3, is EAGVAQSPRYKIIEKRQSVAFWCNPISGHATLYWYQQILGQGPKLLIQFQNNGVVDDSQLPKDRFSAERLKGVDSTLKIQPAKLEDSAVYLCASLYTGTEYGRTDTQYFGPGTRLTVL.

This chain connects TRBV4-2 to TRBJ1-5; D might be TRBD1 (6 bases). The ends were cut back, 2 bases at V and 0 bases at J, with 14 bases in the middle. Looked up from germline, CDR1 is LGHNA and CDR2 is YNFKEQ. The CDR3 runs 17 residues. This CDR3 reads CASSQSATGLSNQPQHF. CDR3 nucleotide sequence: TGTGCCAGCAGCCAAAGTGCTACAGGGCTTAGCAATCAGCCCCAGCATTTT.

V and J are TRBV4-1 and TRBJ2-7; D gene uncertain. CDR3 length: 14 residues. V was cut by 0 bases and J by 1 base, with 7 bases left in between. Germline V CDR1 and CDR2: MGHRA, YSYEKL. The CDR3 is CASSQDSGSYEQYF. The CDR3, as DNA: TGCGCCAGCAGCCAAGATTCCGGGTCCTACGAGCAGTACTTC.

This sequence joins TRBV9 and TRBJ2-7; 11 bases fit TRBD2. Germline CDR1 and CDR2: SGDLS and YYNGEE. J gave up 1 base and V 4 bases, and 10 bases lay outside the gene matches. CDR3 size: 17 residues. The CDR3 spells CASSSGRGLAASYEQYF. CDR3 bases: TGTGCCAGCAGCTCAGGACGGGGACTAGCGGCTTCCTACGAGCAGTACTTC.

V usage is TRBV19 and J usage is TRBJ2-7; D is possibly TRBD1 (6 bases). Germline V gene sequence: CDR1 LNHDA, CDR2 SQIVND (reference sequence). The CDR3 length is 13 residues. The germline V and J ends were trimmed by 3 bases and 2 bases, with 8 bases remaining between them. In DNA, the CDR3 is TGTGCCAGTAGTATGACAGGAACCTACGAGCAGTACTTC. Translation: CASSMTGTYEQYF.